These T cell receptor beta chains were read from a single sample in a study of human T cells and chemical hapten exposure. TCRdb independently ran MiXCR on the RACE reads; one entry per CDR3 protein. The table has 80,000 to 100,000 distinct CDR3 sequences, approximately 9% seen once. Input material: whole blood. The receptors derive from a female donor in good health. Some clones in this sample may be carry-over from other donors' samples. Each CDR3 is given with its conserved first and last residue. A D gene is named only where the DNA matches it firmly. Size tells how often a clone was seen (once, few, many) or the class of an expanded clone, and some rows leave it out.

d_call: TRBD1
j_call: TRBJ1-2
clone_size: .
v_call: TRBV2
cdr3_aa: CASRGQEYGYTF
cdr3_nt: TGTGCCAGCAGAGGACAGGAATATGGCTACACCTTC

d_call: .
j_call: TRBJ2-1
clone_size: many
v_call: TRBV20-1
cdr3_aa: CSARDRDLYNEQFF
cdr3_nt: TGCAGTGCTAGAGATCGAGACTTATACAATGAGCAGTTCTTC

d_call: .
j_call: TRBJ1-4
clone_size: many
v_call: TRBV12-3/TRBV12-4
cdr3_aa: CASSSGGGMPNEKLFF
cdr3_nt: TGTGCCAGCAGTTCCGGAGGGGGGATGCCTAATGAAAAACTGTTTTTT

d_call: .
j_call: TRBJ1-5
clone_size: few
v_call: TRBV30
cdr3_aa: CAWSGLGQPQHF
cdr3_nt: TGTGCCTGGAGTGGCCTGGGTCAGCCCCAGCATTTT

d_call: .
j_call: TRBJ1-5
clone_size: .
v_call: TRBV6-2/TRBV6-3
cdr3_aa: CASSLERDQPQHF
cdr3_nt: TGTGCCAGCAGTTTAGAAAGGGATCAGCCCCAGCATTTT

d_call: .
j_call: TRBJ1-1
clone_size: many
v_call: TRBV6-1
cdr3_aa: CASSEALRAEAFF
cdr3_nt: TGTGCCAGCAGTGAAGCCCTGAGGGCTGAAGCTTTCTTT

d_call: .
j_call: TRBJ1-5
clone_size: .
v_call: TRBV6-5
cdr3_aa: CASSTGFLQPQHF
cdr3_nt: TGTGCCAGCTCTACGGGTTTTCTTCAGCCCCAGCATTTT

d_call: .
j_call: TRBJ2-7
clone_size: few
v_call: TRBV27
cdr3_aa: CASSFRLEGEYEQYF
cdr3_nt: TGTGCCAGCAGCTTTCGATTGGAGGGGGAATACGAGCAGTACTTC

d_call: .
j_call: TRBJ2-3
clone_size: many
v_call: TRBV24-1
cdr3_aa: CATSDLRQGTDTQYF
cdr3_nt: TGTGCCACCAGTGATTTGCGGCAGGGAACAGATACGCAGTATTTT

d_call: TRBD1
j_call: TRBJ2-1
clone_size: few
v_call: TRBV6-5
cdr3_aa: CASSYPGTANEQFF
cdr3_nt: TGTGCCAGCAGTTACCCGGGGACAGCCAATGAGCAGTTCTTC

d_call: .
j_call: TRBJ1-1
clone_size: few
v_call: TRBV2
cdr3_aa: CASGPRQNTEAFF
cdr3_nt: TGTGCCAGTGGCCCCCGACAGAACACTGAAGCTTTCTTT

d_call: .
j_call: TRBJ2-6
clone_size: few
v_call: TRBV9
cdr3_aa: CASSVADNFFGANVLTF
cdr3_nt: TGTGCCAGCAGCGTAGCAGACAACTTTTTTGGGGCCAACGTCCTGACTTTC

d_call: TRBD1
j_call: TRBJ2-7
clone_size: many
v_call: TRBV10-3
cdr3_aa: CAISESYGTGDPYEQYF
cdr3_nt: TGTGCCATCAGTGAGTCGTACGGGACAGGGGATCCCTACGAGCAGTACTTC

d_call: .
j_call: TRBJ1-1
clone_size: many
v_call: TRBV25-1
cdr3_aa: CASSEYGIMNTEAFF
cdr3_nt: TGTGCCAGCAGTGAATATGGGATCATGAACACTGAAGCTTTCTTT

d_call: .
j_call: TRBJ1-4
clone_size: many
v_call: TRBV9
cdr3_aa: CASSVGIQARNEKLFF
cdr3_nt: TGTGCCAGCAGCGTTGGGATACAGGCCCGGAATGAAAAACTGTTTTTT

d_call: TRBD2
j_call: TRBJ2-3
clone_size: .
v_call: TRBV10-3
cdr3_aa: CAISESGTSGYTDTQYF
cdr3_nt: TGTGCCATCAGTGAGTCCGGGACTAGCGGGTACACAGATACGCAGTATTTT

d_call: .
j_call: TRBJ2-1
clone_size: .
v_call: TRBV20-1
cdr3_aa: CSARVKYSSYNEQFF
cdr3_nt: TGCAGTGCTAGAGTTAAGTATAGCTCCTACAATGAGCAGTTCTTC

d_call: .
j_call: TRBJ2-3
clone_size: .
v_call: TRBV27
cdr3_aa: CVSYSGDTSTDTQYF
cdr3_nt: TGTGTCAGCTATTCCGGGGATACGAGCACAGATACGCAGTATTTT

d_call: TRBD2
j_call: TRBJ2-3
clone_size: many
v_call: TRBV12-3/TRBV12-4
cdr3_aa: CASNRLASGSRDTQYF
cdr3_nt: TGTGCCAGCAACCGCCTGGCTAGCGGGTCCAGAGATACGCAGTATTTT

d_call: TRBD1
j_call: TRBJ2-1
clone_size: .
v_call: TRBV13
cdr3_aa: CASSPRQGHNEQFF
cdr3_nt: TGTGCCAGCAGCCCAAGACAGGGCCACAATGAGCAGTTCTTC

d_call: .
j_call: TRBJ2-2
clone_size: few
v_call: TRBV6-5
cdr3_aa: CASGDNTGELFF
cdr3_nt: TGTGCCAGTGGGGATAACACCGGGGAGCTGTTTTTT

d_call: TRBD2
j_call: TRBJ2-3
clone_size: few
v_call: TRBV5-6
cdr3_aa: CASSFLSGDTDTQYF
cdr3_nt: TGTGCCAGCAGCTTCCTTAGCGGGGACACAGATACGCAGTATTTT

d_call: .
j_call: TRBJ1-6
clone_size: .
v_call: TRBV23-1
cdr3_aa: CASSLNEETGPNSPLHF
cdr3_nt: TGCGCCAGCAGTCTGAATGAAGAGACAGGACCCAATTCACCCCTCCACTTT

d_call: .
j_call: TRBJ2-1
clone_size: .
v_call: TRBV6-5
cdr3_aa: CASNEGESSYNEQFF
cdr3_nt: TGTGCCAGCAACGAGGGAGAGAGCTCCTACAATGAGCAGTTCTTC

d_call: TRBD1
j_call: TRBJ1-1
clone_size: few
v_call: TRBV12-3/TRBV12-4
cdr3_aa: CASRILQGYTEAFF
cdr3_nt: TGTGCCAGCAGAATATTACAGGGGTACACTGAAGCTTTCTTT

d_call: .
j_call: TRBJ2-3
clone_size: .
v_call: TRBV6-5
cdr3_aa: CASSSVSTDTQYF
cdr3_nt: TGTGCCAGCAGTTCAGTTAGCACAGATACGCAGTATTTT

d_call: .
j_call: TRBJ2-7
clone_size: many
v_call: TRBV3-1
cdr3_aa: CASSRPGFYEQYF
cdr3_nt: TGTGCCAGCAGCCGCCCGGGCTTCTACGAGCAGTACTTC

d_call: .
j_call: TRBJ2-7
clone_size: few
v_call: TRBV6-5
cdr3_aa: CATRESSSYEQYF
cdr3_nt: TGTGCCACCAGGGAATCGAGCTCCTACGAGCAGTACTTC

d_call: .
j_call: TRBJ2-3
clone_size: .
v_call: TRBV10-3
cdr3_aa: CATRPSTDTQYF
cdr3_nt: TGTGCCACTAGACCCTCTACAGATACGCAGTATTTT

d_call: TRBD1
j_call: TRBJ2-7
clone_size: .
v_call: TRBV6-6
cdr3_aa: CASSYPGTGGRVQYF
cdr3_nt: TGTGCCAGCAGTTATCCAGGGACAGGGGGTAGGGTGCAGTACTTC

d_call: TRBD2
j_call: TRBJ2-7
clone_size: .
v_call: TRBV19
cdr3_aa: CASSIIAGGSYEQYF
cdr3_nt: TGTGCCAGTAGTATTATAGCGGGGGGCTCCTACGAGCAGTACTTC

d_call: .
j_call: TRBJ2-7
clone_size: .
v_call: TRBV14
cdr3_aa: CASSQDFFRGSFRPYEQYF
cdr3_nt: TGTGCCAGCAGCCAAGATTTTTTCAGGGGATCATTCCGACCCTACGAGCAGTACTTC

d_call: .
j_call: TRBJ1-1
clone_size: many
v_call: TRBV3-1
cdr3_aa: CASSQEGGGGAEAFF
cdr3_nt: TGTGCCAGCAGCCAAGAAGGGGGAGGAGGAGCTGAAGCTTTCTTT

d_call: TRBD1
j_call: TRBJ2-3
clone_size: medium-sized
v_call: TRBV6-4
cdr3_aa: CASSDGTGSTDTQYF
cdr3_nt: TGTGCCAGCAGTGACGGGACAGGGAGCACAGATACGCAGTATTTT

d_call: .
j_call: TRBJ2-3
clone_size: many
v_call: TRBV6-1
cdr3_aa: CASLLAPLTDTQYF
cdr3_nt: TGTGCCAGCCTCCTAGCGCCCCTCACAGATACGCAGTATTTT

d_call: TRBD2
j_call: TRBJ2-3
clone_size: many
v_call: TRBV4-3
cdr3_aa: CASSPKPSALAGGPGTQYF
cdr3_nt: TGCGCCAGCAGTCCAAAGCCCAGCGCTCTAGCGGGAGGGCCGGGGACGCAGTATTTT

d_call: TRBD1
j_call: TRBJ1-2
clone_size: few
v_call: TRBV10-3
cdr3_aa: CAISEGTENYGYTF
cdr3_nt: TGTGCCATCAGTGAGGGGACAGAAAACTATGGCTACACCTTC

d_call: TRBD1
j_call: TRBJ1-5
clone_size: .
v_call: TRBV19
cdr3_aa: CASSRNRGNSNQPQHF
cdr3_nt: TGTGCCAGTAGTAGAAACAGGGGGAATAGCAATCAGCCCCAGCATTTT

d_call: TRBD1
j_call: TRBJ2-1
clone_size: few
v_call: TRBV6-2/TRBV6-3
cdr3_aa: CASSFQPGQGLSYNEQFF
cdr3_nt: TGTGCCAGCAGTTTCCAGCCGGGACAGGGGCTATCCTACAATGAGCAGTTCTTC

d_call: .
j_call: TRBJ1-3
clone_size: .
v_call: TRBV29-1
cdr3_aa: CSVEDSGNTIYF
cdr3_nt: TGCAGCGTTGAAGACTCTGGAAACACCATATATTTT

d_call: .
j_call: TRBJ1-1
clone_size: few
v_call: TRBV12-3/TRBV12-4
cdr3_aa: CASSFGTNTEAFF
cdr3_nt: TGTGCCAGCAGTTTTGGTACGAACACTGAAGCTTTCTTT

d_call: TRBD2
j_call: TRBJ2-1
clone_size: .
v_call: TRBV11-2
cdr3_aa: CASRRLAENNEQFF
cdr3_nt: TGTGCCAGCAGACGACTAGCGGAGAACAATGAGCAGTTCTTC

d_call: .
j_call: TRBJ2-7
clone_size: .
v_call: TRBV5-5
cdr3_aa: CASSKEPRDFSEQYF
cdr3_nt: TGTGCCAGCAGCAAGGAACCCAGGGACTTCTCCGAGCAGTACTTC

d_call: .
j_call: TRBJ2-3
clone_size: many
v_call: TRBV28
cdr3_aa: CASSPSTPTGFSTDTQYF
cdr3_nt: TGTGCCAGCAGCCCCTCTACTCCGACGGGGTTCAGCACAGATACGCAGTATTTT

d_call: TRBD2
j_call: TRBJ2-5
clone_size: .
v_call: TRBV28
cdr3_aa: CASRTLTSGSLETQYF
cdr3_nt: TGTGCCAGCAGGACCCTGACTAGCGGGAGTTTAGAGACCCAGTACTTC

d_call: .
j_call: TRBJ1-1
clone_size: many
v_call: TRBV29-1
cdr3_aa: CSVSQGRWTEAFF
cdr3_nt: TGCAGCGTTTCGCAGGGGAGATGGACTGAAGCTTTCTTT

d_call: .
j_call: TRBJ1-3
clone_size: few
v_call: TRBV7-2
cdr3_aa: CASSQDYSSGNTIYF
cdr3_nt: TGTGCCAGCAGCCAAGACTACAGCTCTGGAAACACCATATATTTT

d_call: .
j_call: TRBJ1-1
clone_size: few
v_call: TRBV29-1
cdr3_aa: CSVETDMNTEAFF
cdr3_nt: TGCAGCGTTGAGACAGACATGAACACTGAAGCTTTCTTT

d_call: .
j_call: TRBJ2-3
clone_size: many
v_call: TRBV7-3
cdr3_aa: CASSFEADTQYF
cdr3_nt: TGTGCCAGCAGCTTTGAGGCAGATACGCAGTATTTT

d_call: .
j_call: TRBJ2-7
clone_size: .
v_call: TRBV7-2
cdr3_aa: CASSPDWSYEQYF
cdr3_nt: TGTGCCAGCAGCCCGGACTGGTCCTACGAGCAGTACTTC

d_call: TRBD2
j_call: TRBJ2-7
clone_size: few
v_call: TRBV9
cdr3_aa: CASSVALAGGNEQYF
cdr3_nt: TGTGCCAGCAGCGTAGCTCTAGCGGGAGGAAACGAGCAGTACTTC

d_call: .
j_call: TRBJ2-1
clone_size: .
v_call: TRBV15
cdr3_aa: CATSRVQFDEQFF
cdr3_nt: TGTGCCACCAGCAGAGTTCAGTTTGATGAGCAGTTCTTC

d_call: TRBD2
j_call: TRBJ2-7
clone_size: .
v_call: TRBV5-4
cdr3_aa: CASSLELAGSYEQYF
cdr3_nt: TGTGCCAGCAGCTTGGAACTAGCGGGATCCTACGAGCAGTACTTC

d_call: TRBD1
j_call: TRBJ1-2
clone_size: .
v_call: TRBV5-6
cdr3_aa: CASSHMDRGLYTF
cdr3_nt: TGTGCCAGCAGCCATATGGACAGGGGACTTTACACCTTC